This T cell receptor (beta chain) appears in the sequencing data of a study of blood T cell repertoires in COVID-19. Study details: In each case, the material was cDNA or gDNA derived from T cells, B-cell-depleted T cells, or PBMCs.

Sequencing used immunoSEQ multiplex PCR; TCRdb keeps in-frame clones, though not all of them. The sample shows approximately 210,000 clones, roughly four fifths of them seen only once. This CDR3 spans 14 amino acids. J gave up 6 bases and V 4 bases, and 7 bases lay outside the gene matches. Germline CDR1 is SGDLS and CDR2 is YYNGEE. J is TRBJ2-7 and V is TRBV9; TRBD1 matches 10 bases. Sequenced input: PBMCs or T cells enriched from blood (not recorded which). This sequence was found in a man aged 35 to 55 who had recovered from COVID-19. CDR3 amino acids: CASSPDRGLTEQYF. CDR3 coding DNA: TGTGCCAGCAGCCCCGACAGGGGGCTCACCGAGCAGTACTTC.